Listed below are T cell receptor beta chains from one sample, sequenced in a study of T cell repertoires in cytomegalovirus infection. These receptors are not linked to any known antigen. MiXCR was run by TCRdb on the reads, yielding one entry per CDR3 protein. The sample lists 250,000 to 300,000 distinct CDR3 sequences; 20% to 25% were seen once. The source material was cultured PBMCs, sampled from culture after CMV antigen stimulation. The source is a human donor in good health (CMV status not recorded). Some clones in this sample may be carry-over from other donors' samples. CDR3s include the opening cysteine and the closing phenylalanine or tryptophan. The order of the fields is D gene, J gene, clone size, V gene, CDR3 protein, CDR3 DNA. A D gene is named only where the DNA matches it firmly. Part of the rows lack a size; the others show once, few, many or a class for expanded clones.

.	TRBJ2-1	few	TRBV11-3	CASSFLASNEQFF	TGTGCCAGCAGCTTTCTGGCCTCTAATGAGCAGTTCTTC
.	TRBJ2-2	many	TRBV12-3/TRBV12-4	CASSQRSGELFF	TGTGCCAGCAGCCAGAGGTCCGGGGAGCTGTTTTTT
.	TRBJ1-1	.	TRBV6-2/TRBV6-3	CASRHGRNTEAFF	TGTGCCAGCAGGCACGGTCGAAACACTGAAGCTTTCTTT
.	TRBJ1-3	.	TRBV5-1	CASRDRSSGNTIYF	TGCGCCAGCAGGGACCGGAGCTCTGGAAACACCATATATTTT
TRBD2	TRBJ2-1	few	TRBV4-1	CASSLELAGHNEQFF	TGCGCCAGCAGCTTAGAACTAGCGGGACACAATGAGCAGTTCTTC
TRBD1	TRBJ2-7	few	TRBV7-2	CASSQGAPDEQYF	TGTGCCAGCAGCCAGGGGGCTCCCGACGAGCAGTACTTC
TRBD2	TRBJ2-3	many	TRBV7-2	CASSSNPRLAGSTDTQYF	TGTGCCAGCAGCTCCAATCCGCGACTAGCGGGGAGCACAGATACGCAGTATTTT
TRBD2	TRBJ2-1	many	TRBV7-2	CASSLAGLGTYNEQFF	TGTGCCAGCAGCTTAGCTGGACTAGGCACCTACAATGAGCAGTTCTTC
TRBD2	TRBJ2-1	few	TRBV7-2	CASSLVGGRAYNEQFF	TGTGCCAGCAGCTTAGTAGGCGGGAGGGCCTACAATGAGCAGTTCTTC
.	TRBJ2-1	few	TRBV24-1	CATSDFRSSGTYNEQFF	TGTGCCACCAGTGATTTCCGGTCGTCGGGAACCTACAATGAGCAGTTCTTC
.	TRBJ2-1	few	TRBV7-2	CASSLPGLQQFF	TGTGCCAGCAGCCTACCAGGACTACAGCAGTTCTTC
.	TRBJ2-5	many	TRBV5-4	CASSLPGQETQYF	TGTGCCAGCAGCTTGCCAGGGCAAGAGACCCAGTACTTC
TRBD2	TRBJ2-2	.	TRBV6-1	CASIHRWTRSGELFF	TGTGCCAGCATACATCGATGGACTAGGTCCGGGGAGCTGTTTTTT
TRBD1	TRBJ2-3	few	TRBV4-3	CASSQEGQGMDTQYF	TGCGCCAGCAGCCAAGAGGGACAGGGGATGGATACGCAGTATTTT
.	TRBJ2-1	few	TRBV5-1	CASSNTRSSDNWGNEQFF	TGCGCCAGCAGCAACACTCGGTCTAGCGACAATTGGGGCAATGAGCAGTTCTTC
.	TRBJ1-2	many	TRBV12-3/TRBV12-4	CASSSPYGYTF	TGTGCCAGCAGTTCTCCCTATGGCTACACCTTC
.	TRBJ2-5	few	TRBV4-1	CASSQGYLETQYF	TGCGCCAGCAGCCAAGGGTACCTGGAGACCCAGTACTTC
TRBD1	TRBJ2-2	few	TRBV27	CASSLITGGIGELFF	TGTGCCAGCAGTTTAATAACAGGGGGAATCGGGGAGCTGTTTTTT
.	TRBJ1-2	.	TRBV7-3	CASSLSTVTGYTF	TGTGCCAGCAGCTTATCAACAGTCACCGGCTACACCTTC
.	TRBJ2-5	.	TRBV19	CASSIGGRSETQYF	TGTGCCAGTAGTATCGGTGGGAGGAGTGAGACCCAGTACTTC
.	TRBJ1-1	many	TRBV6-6	CASSYVDSRPTEAFF	TGTGCCAGCAGTTATGTAGACAGCCGTCCCACTGAAGCTTTCTTT
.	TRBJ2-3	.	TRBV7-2	CASTRQPTYTQYF	TGTGCCAGCACGCGGCAACCCACGTATACGCAGTATTTT
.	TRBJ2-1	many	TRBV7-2	CASRLDNEQFF	TGTGCCAGCAGACTGGACAATGAGCAGTTCTTC
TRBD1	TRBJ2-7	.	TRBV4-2	CASSQDRGLAYEQYF	TGTGCCAGCAGCCAAGATAGGGGGCTAGCTTACGAGCAGTACTTC
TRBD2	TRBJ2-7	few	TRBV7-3	CASSFSGSGSYEQYF	TGTGCCAGCAGCTTTAGCGGGAGTGGGTCCTACGAGCAGTACTTC
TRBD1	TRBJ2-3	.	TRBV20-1	CSARATGTGVVTQYF	TGCAGTGCTAGAGCCACCGGGACAGGGGTGGTGACGCAGTATTTT
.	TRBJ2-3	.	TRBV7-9	CASSKTPDTQYF	TGTGCCAGCAGCAAAACGCCGGATACGCAGTATTTT
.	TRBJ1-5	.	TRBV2	CASTYDGNSNQPQHF	TGTGCCAGCACTTATGACGGGAATAGCAATCAGCCCCAGCATTTT
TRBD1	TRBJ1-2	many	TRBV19	CASTTTGVRGYTF	TGTGCCAGTACCACAACAGGGGTGAGAGGCTACACCTTC
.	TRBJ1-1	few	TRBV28	CASRVTRPGEAFF	TGTGCCAGCAGGGTGACAAGGCCAGGAGAAGCTTTCTTT
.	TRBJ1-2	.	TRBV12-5	CASGLEKGQIYSYTF	TGTGCTAGTGGTTTGGAGAAAGGACAGATCTATAGCTACACCTTC
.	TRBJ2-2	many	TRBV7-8	CASSRMSAGELFF	TGTGCCAGCAGCCGTATGAGTGCGGGGGAGCTGTTTTTT
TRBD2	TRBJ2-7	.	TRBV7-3	CASSSGRERSYEQYF	TGTGCCAGCAGCTCGGGGCGGGAGCGCTCCTACGAGCAGTACTTC
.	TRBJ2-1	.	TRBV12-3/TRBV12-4	CASSTRIVAQFF	TGTGCCAGCAGCACTAGGATTGTCGCGCAGTTCTTC
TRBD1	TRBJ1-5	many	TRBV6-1	CASSIGQGLNQPQHF	TGTGCCAGCAGTATTGGACAGGGACTAAATCAGCCCCAGCATTTT
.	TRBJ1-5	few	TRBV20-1	CSANPPSRGQPQHF	TGCAGTGCCAACCCGCCATCGCGAGGTCAGCCCCAGCATTTT
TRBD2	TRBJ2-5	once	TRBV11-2	CASSLDFSGSQETQYF	TGTGCCAGCAGCTTAGATTTTAGCGGGAGTCAAGAGACCCAGTACTTC
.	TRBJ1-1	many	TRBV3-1	CASTATRGSGEAFF	TGTGCCAGCACCGCAACGCGGGGAAGCGGTGAAGCTTTCTTT
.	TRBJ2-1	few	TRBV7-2	CASSPSRSPSSYNEQFF	TGTGCCAGCAGCCCCTCCAGGTCGCCGAGCTCCTACAATGAGCAGTTCTTC
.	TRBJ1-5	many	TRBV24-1	CATSDSPQGRGSNQPQHF	TGTGCCACCAGTGATTCGCCACAGGGTAGAGGGAGCAATCAGCCCCAGCATTTT